This T cell receptor beta chain was profiled in a study of T-cell memory formation after mild COVID-19 (dated by TCRdb to the early 2020s). For context, the study as a whole: TCR sequence clusters from the two donors were largely donor specific. Longitudinal TCRalpha and TCRbeta repertoire sequencing tracked T-cell clones expanding and contracting after mild COVID-19 in two donors. The cohort was made up of two young adult volunteers, one female and one male, who were previously healthy. The paper as a whole reports these results and caveats: Contracting CD4+ clones turned up mainly in the CM and EM memory subsets, whereas EMRA was where CD8+ clones were enriched. Some responding clones were detected in pre-infection memory, suggesting pre-existing cross-reactive memory T cells joined the SARS-CoV-2 response. Balanced CD4/CD8 phenotypes were observed for clones contracting from day 15 to 85, whereas a bias towards CD4+ was observed for a second wave of clones expanding from day 15 to 37. The study covered only a couple of mild cases, and larger cohorts including severe cases with pre-infection samples were considered necessary. Whether the second-wave clones peaking on day 37 were SARS-CoV-2 specific was not confirmed.

Including the terminal cysteine and phenylalanine, the CDR3 comprises 13 residues. The CDR3 DNA has 39 bases and is translated from base 1. Taken from the germline V gene, the CDR1 and CDR2 loops are MGHRA and YSYEKL. Cut back by 0 bases and 5 bases, the V and J ends lie 7 bases apart. This clonotype was seen a few times. Its recognized antigen is unknown. Base qualities were left out, and no much larger clone turns up one base away. Ficoll-Paque density gradient centrifugation was used to isolate PBMCs. TCRdb shows the sequencer as Illumina NovaSeq 6000. cDNA libraries for TCRalpha and TCRbeta were prepared by 5'RACE using constant-segment primers, with sample barcodes and unique molecular identifiers added. RNA was extracted from every sample with Trizol reagent. The libraries were amplified in two PCR steps, and the second step added a second sample barcode and Illumina TruSeq adapters. Libraries were sequenced on an Illumina NovaSeq with 2 x 150 bp paired-end reads. On the study's bioinformatics: Demultiplexing of reads and collapsing into UMI-guided consensus sequences were performed with migec v1.2.7. With mixcr v2.1.11, UMI consensuses were aligned to TRA and TRB V and J templates and assembled into clonotypes. A clonotype was counted as expanded or contracted only when both edgeR and NoisET called the clonotype significant, with the noise models trained on biological replicates. edgeR calls used a false discovery rate-adjusted p below 0.01 and a log2 fold-change threshold of 1. As an exploratory analysis of dynamics, PCA with hierarchical clustering was applied to max-normalized trajectories of the 1000 most abundant clonotypes. Separately sequenced CD4+ and CD8+ repertoires were used to assign a CD4 or CD8 phenotype to each responding clone. In-frame beta chains were kept once TCRdb had trimmed the public reads at Q25 with fastp and called clones with MiXCR. Each CDR3 protein appears once, grouped with its most common genes and DNA. The V and J calls shown here were made by TCRdb, not taken from the authors' results. The sample table holds a few hundred thousand distinct CDR3 sequences, of which around 19% were seen once. 20% to 25% of the sample rests with the top ten.

The TCR sequence derives from a man between 18 and 29 years old who had mild COVID-19 (a few samples of this study predate the infection). The sample titles of this study are shuffled in the database, so cell type and time point are left out; the donor was told from shared clones. The source material was PBMCs or a T cell subset sorted from them (not recorded which). This chain is built from TRBV4-1 and TRBJ1-2, with the D gene call left open. The sequenced DNA is TGCGCCAGCAGCCAAGAAGACAATTATGGCTACACCTTC. Its translation is CASSQEDNYGYTF.